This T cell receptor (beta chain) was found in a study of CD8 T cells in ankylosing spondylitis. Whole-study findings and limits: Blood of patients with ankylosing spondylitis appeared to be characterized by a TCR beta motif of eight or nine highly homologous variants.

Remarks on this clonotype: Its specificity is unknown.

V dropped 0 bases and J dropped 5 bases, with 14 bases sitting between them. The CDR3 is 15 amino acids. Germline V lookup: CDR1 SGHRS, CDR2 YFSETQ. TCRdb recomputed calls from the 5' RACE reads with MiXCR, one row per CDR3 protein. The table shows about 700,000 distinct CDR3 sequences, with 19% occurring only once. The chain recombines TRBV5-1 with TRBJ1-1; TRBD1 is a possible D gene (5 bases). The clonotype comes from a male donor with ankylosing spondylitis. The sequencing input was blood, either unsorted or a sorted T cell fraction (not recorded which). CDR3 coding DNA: TGCGCCAGCAGCTTGGTCGCAGGGATGGAAACTGAAGCTTTCTTT. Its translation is CASSLVAGMETEAFF.